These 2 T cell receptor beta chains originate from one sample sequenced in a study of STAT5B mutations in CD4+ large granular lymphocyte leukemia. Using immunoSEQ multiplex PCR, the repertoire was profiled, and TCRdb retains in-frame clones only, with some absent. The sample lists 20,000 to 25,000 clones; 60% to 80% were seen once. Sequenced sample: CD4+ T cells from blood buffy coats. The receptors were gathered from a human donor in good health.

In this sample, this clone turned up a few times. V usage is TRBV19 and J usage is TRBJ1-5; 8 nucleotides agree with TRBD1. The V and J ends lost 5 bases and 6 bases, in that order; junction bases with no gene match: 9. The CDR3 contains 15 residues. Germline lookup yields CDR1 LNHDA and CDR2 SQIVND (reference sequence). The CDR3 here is CASSPGQGRAQPQHF. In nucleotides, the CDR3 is TGTGCCAGTAGTCCCGGACAGGGCCGAGCTCAGCCCCAGCATTTT.

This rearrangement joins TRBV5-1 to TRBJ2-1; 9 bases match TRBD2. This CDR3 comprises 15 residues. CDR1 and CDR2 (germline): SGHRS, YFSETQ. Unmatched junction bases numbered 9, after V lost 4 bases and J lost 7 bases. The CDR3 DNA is TGCGCCAGCAGCCGTGAATTAGCGGGAGATAATGAGCAGTTCTTC. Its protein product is CASSRELAGDNEQFF.